This T cell receptor beta chain was sequenced during a study of identical twins. Study-level results: Sequences that were beta out-of-frame showed weaker excess twin sharing.

The ends lost 5 bases at V and 1 base at J; junction bases unmatched: 3. The CDR3 length is 14 residues. Germline V CDR1 and CDR2: KGHSH, LQKENI. Healthy Caucasians supplied all donations. MiXCR, run by TCRdb on the 5' RACE reads, gives a single entry per CDR3 protein. The sample carries 1.5 million to 2 million distinct CDR3 sequences, about 32% recorded once. In its sample, this clonotype was seen a few times. Its antigen is still unknown. The sequenced material came from cord blood. The V and J genes are TRBV18 and TRBJ2-5; 8 nucleotides align to TRBD1. The sequence derives from a newborn girl in good health. The CDR3 region is CASSARGLQETQYF. CDR3 nucleotide sequence: TGTGCCAGCTCAGCCAGGGGGCTCCAAGAGACCCAGTACTTC.